The 32 T cell receptor beta chains presented below share a single source sample, sequenced in a study of chemoradiotherapy in HPV16-positive cancers. This table comes from immunoSEQ multiplex PCR, and its TCRdb copy is limited to in-frame clones, with some not included. The sample has roughly 1,400 clones; 82% are singletons. Sequenced here: tumor tissue, sampled from a patient who underwent chemoradiotherapy. The receptors derive from a human donor with HPV-associated anogenital cancer.

DNA for the CDR3: TGTGCCAGCAGCGGTAGCAGGGTTCTCAACTATGGCTACACCTTC. This encodes CASSGSRVLNYGYTF. V is TRBV7-8 and J is TRBJ1-2; D may be TRBD1 (5 bases). The V gene lost 5 bases and the J gene lost 2 bases, with 15 bases spanning the gap. This CDR3 spans 15 amino acids. Germline CDR1 and CDR2: SGHVS and FQNEAQ.

This chain links TRBV6-1 with TRBJ2-2; D perhaps matches TRBD2 (5 bases). From germline, CDR1 is MNHNS and CDR2 SASEGT. V dropped 0 bases and J dropped 7 bases, with 12 bases sitting between them. The CDR3 spans 15 residues. The CDR3 DNA is TGTGCCAGCAGTGAAGCTATGAGGGCGGACGGGGAGCTGTTTTTT. Translated, it gives CASSEAMRADGELFF.

This chain connects TRBV6-5 to TRBJ2-7; possibly TRBD2 for D (6 bases). The V end was cut by 2 bases, the J end by 1 base, with 9 bases between. The CDR3 spans 14 residues. Germline lookup yields CDR1 MNHEY and CDR2 SVGAGI. Here the CDR3 reads CASSYTSFSYEQYF. In nucleotides, the CDR3 is TGTGCCAGCAGTTACACTAGCTTTTCCTACGAGCAGTACTTC.

V is TRBV19 and J is TRBJ1-1; maybe TRBD1 (5 bases). The CDR3 spans 13 residues. V was shortened by 1 base and J by 5 bases, with 8 bases between the two germline ends. Per the germline V gene, CDR1 is LNHDA and CDR2 is SQIVND (reference sequence). DNA for the CDR3: TGTGCCAGTAGTATAGGGGGGTATACTGAAGCTTTCTTT. Protein product: CASSIGGYTEAFF.

This sequence joins TRBV27 and TRBJ1-6; perhaps TRBD1 as D (5 bases). The CDR3 is 15 amino acids. Germline V CDR1 and CDR2: MNHEY, SMNVEV (reference sequence). Trimming pared 5 bases from V and 0 bases from J, leaving 8 bases between. Written as DNA, the CDR3 is TGTGCCAGCAGTCCCAGGGTCTCCTATAATTCACCCCTCCACTTT. It translates to CASSPRVSYNSPLHF.

The J gene is TRBJ1-1, the V gene TRBV28, with D perhaps TRBD1 (6 bases). The CDR3 is 14 amino acids. Deletions cut 7 bases from V and 5 bases from J, with 17 bases between. In germline, CDR1 is MDHEN, CDR2 SYDVKM. The CDR3 DNA is TGTGCCAGCAATCGAGGGGGGATTGAAACTGAAGCTTTCTTT. It specifies CASNRGGIETEAFF.

The chain is built from TRBV27 and TRBJ2-7, with TRBD2 identical over 12 bases. CDR1 MNHEY and CDR2 SMNVEV come from the germline V gene (reference sequence). The ends lost 5 bases at V and 5 bases at J; junction bases unmatched: 16. The CDR3 loop spans 18 amino acids. The CDR3 DNA follows: TGTGCCAGCAGTGTTACCGGGACTAGCGGGCCACTGTCCCACGAGCAGTACTTC. Translating gives CASSVTGTSGPLSHEQYF.

This clone was recorded once. The chain is built from TRBV5-4 and TRBJ2-7; D remains ambiguous. Trimming stripped 4 bases from V and 5 bases from J, with 16 bases between. The length of the CDR3 is 14 residues. Germline-derived CDR1 and CDR2 are SGHNT and YYREEE (reference sequence). The CDR3 nucleotides read TGTGCCAGCAGCCCGGGTCTTAGGAAGGACGAGCAGTACTTC. Protein: CASSPGLRKDEQYF.

The genes are TRBV28 and TRBJ1-3; TRBD1 matches at 8 bases. This CDR3 spans 17 amino acids. The V gene end was trimmed by 10 bases and the J gene end by 0 bases; junction bases not matched to a gene: 14. Germline loops: CDR1 MDHEN, CDR2 SYDVKM. The CDR3 nucleotides read TGTGCCACCATGGGACAGGAATGGGTACGCTCTGGAAACACCATATATTTT. Its protein is CATMGQEWVRSGNTIYF.

The chain combines TRBV29-1 with TRBJ2-3; either TRBD1 or TRBD2 may fit D (5 bases each). Germline values: CDR1 SQVTM, CDR2 ANQGSEA. Trimming left V 7 bases short and J 9 bases short, with 14 bases between. The CDR3 covers 11 residues. The CDR3 region is CSGRDPKTQYF. CDR3 nucleotide sequence: TGCAGCGGACGGGACCCCAAGACGCAGTATTTT.

This clone has just a few counts. This rearrangement joins TRBV5-8 to TRBJ2-4, with TRBD1 identical over 8 bases. With V trimmed by 2 bases and J by 0 bases, 7 bases remained unmatched. Germline CDR1 and CDR2: SGHTS and YDEGEE. The CDR3 is 17 amino acids. Here the CDR3 DNA reads TGTGCCAGCAGCTTTGAGGGACAGGCTCTAGCCAAAAACATTCAGTACTTC. Translation gives CASSFEGQALAKNIQYF. The entire variable domain, with the rest obtained from reference TRBV5-8 and TRBJ2-4, is as follows: EAGVTQSPTHLIKTRGQQATLRCSPISGHTSVYWYQQALGLGLQFLLWYDEGEERNRGNFPPRFSGRQFPNYSSELNVNALELEDSALYLCASSFEGQALAKNIQYFGAGTRLSVL.

V and J are TRBV9 and TRBJ2-5; the D gene is possibly TRBD2 (5 bases). Germline CDR1 SGDLS, CDR2 YYNGEE. There are 16 residues in the CDR3. V was shortened by 3 bases and J by 5 bases, with 20 bases between the two germline ends. The CDR3 region has the DNA TGTGCCAGCAGCGCTGCGGTCGGGAAGGCTTTGGAGACCCAGTACTTC. Translation: CASSAAVGKALETQYF.

The chain uses TRBV2 and TRBJ2-7; 12 bases line up with TRBD2. Germline CDR1 SNHLY, CDR2 FYNNEI. V lost 8 bases and J lost 1; bases outside the gene matches: 15. The CDR3 is 18 residues long. The CDR3: CASGSSGGALFGSYEQYF. The CDR3 nucleotides read TGTGCCAGCGGGTCTAGCGGGGGGGCTTTATTTGGATCCTACGAGCAGTACTTC.

The chain employs TRBV4-1 and TRBJ1-1, with 8 bases that match TRBD1. Germline loops: CDR1 MGHRA, CDR2 YSYEKL. CDR3 length: 13 amino acids. The trim removed 5 bases at V and 7 bases at J, leaving 6 bases unmatched. CDR3 coding DNA: TGCGCCAGCAGCGAGAATACAGGGGGTGAAGCTTTCTTT. Its protein product is CASSENTGGEAFF.

This clone was seen once. The J gene is TRBJ1-1, the V gene TRBV5-1; the match to TRBD1 covers 8 bases. In germline, CDR1 is SGHRS, CDR2 YFSETQ. This CDR3 has 17 residues. Trimming at V came to 0 bases and at J to 1 base, leaving 8 bases not matched to a gene. The CDR3 reads CASSLVIGQGENTEAFF. In DNA form, the CDR3 reads TGCGCCAGCAGCTTGGTTATAGGACAGGGAGAGAACACTGAAGCTTTCTTT.

This sequence joins TRBV7-9 and TRBJ1-6, with D unresolved. Germline V gene sequence: CDR1 SEHNR, CDR2 FQNEAQ (reference sequence). V shed 1 base and J shed 10 bases, with 11 bases lying between them. This CDR3 comprises 14 residues. CDR3 protein: CASSLGVAGSPLHF. For the CDR3, the DNA is TGTGCCAGCAGCTTAGGGGTGGCAGGATCACCCCTCCACTTT. The full variable domain, rest sourced from reference TRBV7-9 and TRBJ1-6, is DTGVSQNPRHKITKRGQNVTFRCDPISEHNRLYWYRQTLGQGPEFLTYFQNEAQLEKSRLLSDRFSAERPKGSFSTLEIQRTEQGDSAMYLCASSLGVAGSPLHFGNGTRLTVT.

The sample holds a few counts of this clone. V usage is TRBV6-5 and J usage is TRBJ2-3, with a possible D match to TRBD2 (5 bases). V was clipped by 5 bases and J by 9 bases, with 15 bases between them. This CDR3 spans 13 amino acids. The germline V gene has CDR1 MNHEY and CDR2 SVGAGI. This CDR3 reads CASSLKLRLTQYF. The CDR3, as DNA: TGTGCCAGCAGTCTCAAGCTGAGACTAACGCAGTATTTT.

This clone was observed a few times. This chain joins TRBV30 and TRBJ1-1; D is undetermined. Germline V gives CDR1 GTSNPN, CDR2 SVGIG (reference sequence). CDR3 size: 13 residues. Trimming shortened V by 0 bases and J by 3 bases, and 8 bases separated the two germline ends. The CDR3 DNA follows: TGTGCCTGGAGTGTAGGAAGTCACACTGAAGCTTTCTTT. This sequence encodes CAWSVGSHTEAFF.

The genes are TRBV5-4 and TRBJ1-1; TRBD1 agrees at 7 bases. This CDR3 region has 14 residues. With 0 bases clipped from V and 8 bases from J, the junction kept 7 bases outside the gene matches. Germline V gene sequence: CDR1 SGHNT, CDR2 YYREEE (reference sequence). CDR3 nucleotides: TGTGCCAGCAGCTTGGAGCCGGGACAGCCCGAAGCTTTCTTT. This encodes CASSLEPGQPEAFF. Together with reference TRBV5-4 and TRBJ1-1, the CDR3 gives the full variable domain: ETGVTQSPTHLIKTRGQQVTLRCSSQSGHNTVSWYQQALGQGPQFIFQYYREEENGRGNFPPRFSGLQFPNYSSELNVNALELDDSALYLCASSLEPGQPEAFFGQGTRLTVV.

V gene TRBV18 combines with J gene TRBJ2-7, with 11 bases matching TRBD2. J lost 4 bases, V lost 4 bases, and 9 bases had no gene match. Germline V gives CDR1 KGHSH, CDR2 LQKENI. The CDR3 loop spans 16 amino acids. DNA for the CDR3: TGTGCCAGCTCACGTAGAGGTAGCGGGAGGGTTTACGAGCAGTACTTC. The encoded protein is CASSRRGSGRVYEQYF.

The CDR3 here is CASSQGVVETDTQYF. The CDR3 bases are TGTGCCAGCAGCCAAGGTGTAGTAGAAACAGATACGCAGTATTTT. The gene calls are TRBV4-2 and TRBJ2-3; D is uncertain. The CDR3 spans 15 residues. V gave up 1 base and J gave up 3 bases, with 11 bases separating them. CDR1 LGHNA and CDR2 YNFKEQ come from the germline V gene.

V is TRBV28 and J is TRBJ1-5; no clear D. The length of the CDR3 is 14 residues. Germline loops: CDR1 MDHEN, CDR2 SYDVKM. V lost 3 bases, J lost 7 bases, and 13 bases lay in between. The CDR3 spells CASSFVQLTQPQHF. CDR3 bases: TGTGCCAGCAGTTTCGTCCAGTTGACGCAGCCCCAGCATTTT.

This chain connects TRBV5-1 to TRBJ2-7; 7 bases map to TRBD1. Trimming at V came to 0 bases and at J to 4 bases, leaving 7 bases not matched to a gene. Germline CDR1 and CDR2: SGHRS and YFSETQ. The CDR3 covers 15 residues. The DNA for the CDR3 is TGCGCCAGCAGCTTGGGGTCAGGGGGAATTTACGAGCAGTACTTC. Protein product: CASSLGSGGIYEQYF.

This chain joins TRBV4-1 and TRBJ2-1; the match to TRBD2 covers 7 bases. Germline V gene lookup returns CDR1 MGHRA and CDR2 YSYEKL. The CDR3 is 14 amino acids. With V trimmed by 4 bases and J by 10 bases, 10 bases remained unmatched. The CDR3 DNA is TGCGCCAGCAGCCGAGAACTAGCGCCGGGGGAGCAGTTCTTC. This encodes CASSRELAPGEQFF.

The chain recombines TRBV6-6 with TRBJ1-6; a weak D match, TRBD1 (5 bases). Germline assignment: CDR1 MNHNY and CDR2 SVGAGI (reference sequence). The V end lost 8 bases, the J end lost 7 bases, and 12 bases lay between the germline ends. The CDR3 sequence is 13 residues long. The CDR3 protein is CASRAGRNSPLHF. CDR3 nucleotide sequence: TGTGCCAGCCGGGCAGGGAGGAATTCACCCCTCCACTTT.

The chain is built from TRBV29-1 and TRBJ1-1; 9 bases are shared with TRBD1. The V gene's germline CDR1 is SQVTM and CDR2 ANQGSEA. V lost 6 bases to trimming and J lost 5 bases; unmatched junction nucleotides: 7. The CDR3 is made up of 13 amino acids. The CDR3 nucleotides are TGCAGCGTGCTAGGACAGGGGACAACTGAAGCTTTCTTT. Its protein product is CSVLGQGTTEAFF.

This chain uses TRBV7-2 with TRBJ2-2; D is unclear. With 5 bases removed from V and 2 bases from J, the gap between germline ends came to 6 bases. From germline, CDR1 is SGHTA and CDR2 FQGNSA. The CDR3 runs 13 residues. CDR3 coding DNA: TGTGCCAGCAGCCGAACAAACACCGGGGAGCTGTTTTTT. This sequence encodes CASSRTNTGELFF.

This clone was counted a single time. The chain links TRBV30 to TRBJ1-1; 10 bases align to TRBD1. CDR1 is GTSNPN, CDR2 SVGIG, per germline (reference sequence). The trim removed 3 bases at V and 0 bases at J, leaving 1 base unmatched. The CDR3 is 14 residues long. The CDR3 DNA reads TGTGCCTGGAGAGGACAGGGGGTGAACACTGAAGCTTTCTTT. Translated: CAWRGQGVNTEAFF.

V and J are TRBV5-1 and TRBJ1-2; D gene uncertain. V dropped 2 bases and J dropped 8 bases, with 13 bases sitting between them. Germline CDR1 reads SGHRS; CDR2 reads YFSETQ. The CDR3 has 13 residues. The CDR3: CASSFRDFRGYTF. The CDR3 DNA reads TGCGCCAGCAGCTTTAGGGATTTTAGAGGCTACACCTTC. The variable domain in full, completed from reference TRBV5-1 and TRBJ1-2, reads KAGVTQTPRYLIKTRGQQVTLSCSPISGHRSVSWYQQTPGQGLQFLFEYFSETQRNKGNFPGRFSGRQFSNSRSEMNVSTLELGDSALYLCASSFRDFRGYTFGSGTRLTVV.

This chain uses TRBV2 with TRBJ1-1, with 7 positions matching TRBD1. CDR3 length: 14 residues. J lost 1 base, V lost 9 bases, and 8 bases had no gene match. Per the germline V gene, CDR1 is SNHLY and CDR2 is FYNNEI. CDR3 sequence: CASVDRVGNTEAFF. CDR3 in DNA: TGTGCCAGTGTCGACAGGGTGGGGAACACTGAAGCTTTCTTT.

The genes are TRBV27 and TRBJ1-1; D unclear. The length of the CDR3 is 13 residues. Trimming removed 5 bases from V and 11 bases from J, with 18 bases in between. Germline V gene data show CDR1 as MNHEY and CDR2 as SMNVEV (reference sequence). DNA of the CDR3: TGTGCCAGCAGTGCCCAGGCCGTAGCCGGGGCTTTCTTT. It is translated as CASSAQAVAGAFF.

The rearrangement joins TRBV28 to TRBJ2-7; 7 bases match TRBD1. J was trimmed by 5 bases and V by 8 bases; bases with no gene match: 6. This CDR3 spans 12 amino acids. Germline CDR1 MDHEN, CDR2 SYDVKM. This CDR3 is CASWDRINEQYF. The CDR3, as DNA: TGTGCCAGCTGGGACAGAATTAACGAGCAGTACTTC.